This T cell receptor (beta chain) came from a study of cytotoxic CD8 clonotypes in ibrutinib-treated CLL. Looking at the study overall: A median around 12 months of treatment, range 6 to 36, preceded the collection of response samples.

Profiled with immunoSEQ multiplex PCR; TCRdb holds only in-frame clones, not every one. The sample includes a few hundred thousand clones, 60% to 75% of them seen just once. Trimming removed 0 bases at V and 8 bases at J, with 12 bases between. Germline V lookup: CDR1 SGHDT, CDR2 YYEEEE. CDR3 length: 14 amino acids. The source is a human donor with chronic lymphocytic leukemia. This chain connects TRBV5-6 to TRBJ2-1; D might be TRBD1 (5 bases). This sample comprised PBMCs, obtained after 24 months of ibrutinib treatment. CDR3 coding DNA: TGTGCCAGCAGCTTGGAAAACAGGCGCGATGAGCAGTTCTTC. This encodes CASSLENRRDEQFF.